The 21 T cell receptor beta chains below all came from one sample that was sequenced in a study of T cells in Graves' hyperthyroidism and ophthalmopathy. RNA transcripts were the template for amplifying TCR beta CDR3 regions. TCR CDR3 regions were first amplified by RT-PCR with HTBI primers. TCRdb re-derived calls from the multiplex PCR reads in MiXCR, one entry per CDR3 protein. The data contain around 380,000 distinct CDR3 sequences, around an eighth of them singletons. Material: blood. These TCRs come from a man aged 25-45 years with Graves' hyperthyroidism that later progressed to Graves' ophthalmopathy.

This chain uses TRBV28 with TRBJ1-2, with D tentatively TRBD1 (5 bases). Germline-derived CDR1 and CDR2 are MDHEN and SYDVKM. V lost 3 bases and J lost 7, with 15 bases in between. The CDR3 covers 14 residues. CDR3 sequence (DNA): TGTGCCAGCAGTTTGATAAATCTCGGGGCTGGCTACACCTTC. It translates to CASSLINLGAGYTF.

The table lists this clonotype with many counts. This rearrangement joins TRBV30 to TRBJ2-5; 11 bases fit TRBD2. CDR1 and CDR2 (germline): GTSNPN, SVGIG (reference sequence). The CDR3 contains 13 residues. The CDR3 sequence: CSTTSGDLETQYF. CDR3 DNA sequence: TGTTCGACGACTAGCGGGGATTTGGAGACCCAGTACTTC.

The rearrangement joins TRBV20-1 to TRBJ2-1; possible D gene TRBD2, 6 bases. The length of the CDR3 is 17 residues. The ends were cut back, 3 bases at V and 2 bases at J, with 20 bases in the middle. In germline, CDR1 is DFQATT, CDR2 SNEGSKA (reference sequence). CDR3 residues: CSASAPFGGATYNEQFF. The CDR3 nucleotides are TGCAGTGCTAGTGCCCCTTTCGGCGGGGCCACCTACAATGAGCAGTTCTTC.

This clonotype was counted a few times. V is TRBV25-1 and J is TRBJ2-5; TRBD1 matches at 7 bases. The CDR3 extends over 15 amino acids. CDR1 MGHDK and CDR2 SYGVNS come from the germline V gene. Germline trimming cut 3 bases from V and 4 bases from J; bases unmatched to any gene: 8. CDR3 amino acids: CASSDSRTGGETQYF. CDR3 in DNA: TGTGCCAGCAGTGATTCGAGGACAGGAGGAGAGACCCAGTACTTC.

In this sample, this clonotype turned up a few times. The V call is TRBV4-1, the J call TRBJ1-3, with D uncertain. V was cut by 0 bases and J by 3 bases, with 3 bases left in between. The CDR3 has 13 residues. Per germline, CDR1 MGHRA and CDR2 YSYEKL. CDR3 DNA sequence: TGCGCCAGCAGCCAAGATCTTGGAAACACCATATATTTT. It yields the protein CASSQDLGNTIYF.

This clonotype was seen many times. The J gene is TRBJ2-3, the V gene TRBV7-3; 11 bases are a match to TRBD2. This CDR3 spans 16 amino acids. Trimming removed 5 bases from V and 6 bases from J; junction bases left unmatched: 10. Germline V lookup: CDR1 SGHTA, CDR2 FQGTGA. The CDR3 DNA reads TGTGCCAGCAGCCCCCGACTAGCGGGGCCGACGGATACGCAGTATTTT. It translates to CASSPRLAGPTDTQYF.

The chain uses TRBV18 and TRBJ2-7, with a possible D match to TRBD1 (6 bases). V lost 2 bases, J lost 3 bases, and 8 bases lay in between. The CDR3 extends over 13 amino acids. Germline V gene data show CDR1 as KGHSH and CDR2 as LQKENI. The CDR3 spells CASSPEDSYEQYF. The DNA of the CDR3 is TGTGCCAGCTCACCAGAGGACAGCTACGAGCAGTACTTC.

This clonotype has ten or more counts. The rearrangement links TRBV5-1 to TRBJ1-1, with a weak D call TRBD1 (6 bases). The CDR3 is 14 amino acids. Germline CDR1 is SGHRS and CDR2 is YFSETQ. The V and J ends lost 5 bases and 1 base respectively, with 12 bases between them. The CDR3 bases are TGCGCCAGCAGATCGGGACAATCGAACACTGAAGCTTTCTTT. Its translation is CASRSGQSNTEAFF.

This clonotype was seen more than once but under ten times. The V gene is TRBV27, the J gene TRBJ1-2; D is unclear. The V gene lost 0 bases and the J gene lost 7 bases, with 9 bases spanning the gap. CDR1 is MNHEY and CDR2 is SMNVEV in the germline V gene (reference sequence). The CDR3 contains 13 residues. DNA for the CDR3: TGTGCCAGCAGTTTATCGGGCTTCCCTGGCTACACCTTC. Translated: CASSLSGFPGYTF.

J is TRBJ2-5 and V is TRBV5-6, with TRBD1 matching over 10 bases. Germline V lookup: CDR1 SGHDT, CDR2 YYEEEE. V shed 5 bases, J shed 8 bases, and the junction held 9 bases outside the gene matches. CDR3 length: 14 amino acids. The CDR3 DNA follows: TGTGCCAGCAGGCCGGGACAGGGGCGTTATACCCAGTACTTC. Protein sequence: CASRPGQGRYTQYF.

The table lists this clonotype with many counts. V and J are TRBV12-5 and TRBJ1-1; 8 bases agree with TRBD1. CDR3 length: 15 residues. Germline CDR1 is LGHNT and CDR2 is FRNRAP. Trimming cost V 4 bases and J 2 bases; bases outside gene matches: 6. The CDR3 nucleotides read TGTGCTAGTGGTTCCCCCGACAGGGGCAACACTGAAGCTTTCTTT. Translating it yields CASGSPDRGNTEAFF.

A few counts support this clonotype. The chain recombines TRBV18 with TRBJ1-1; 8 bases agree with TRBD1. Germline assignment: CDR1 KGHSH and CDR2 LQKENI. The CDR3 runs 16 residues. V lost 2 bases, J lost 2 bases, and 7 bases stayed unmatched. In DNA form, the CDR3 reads TGTGCCAGCTCACCATCACAAGGACAGGGTAACACTGAAGCTTTCTTT. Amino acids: CASSPSQGQGNTEAFF.

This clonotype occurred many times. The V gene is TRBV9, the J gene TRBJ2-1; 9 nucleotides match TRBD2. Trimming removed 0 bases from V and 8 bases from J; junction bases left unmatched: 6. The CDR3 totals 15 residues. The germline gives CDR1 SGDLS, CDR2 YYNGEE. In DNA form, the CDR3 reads TGTGCCAGCAGCGTAGTTCTAGCGGGGTTGGATGAGCAGTTCTTC. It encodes CASSVVLAGLDEQFF.

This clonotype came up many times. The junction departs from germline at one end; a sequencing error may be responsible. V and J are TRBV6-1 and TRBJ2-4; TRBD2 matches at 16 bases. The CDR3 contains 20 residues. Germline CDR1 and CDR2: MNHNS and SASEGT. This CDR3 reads CASREDPGTSGGAAKNIQYF. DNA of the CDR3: TGTGCCAGCAGGGAAGATCCCGGGACTAGCGGGGGGGCGGCCAAAAACATTCAGTACTTC.

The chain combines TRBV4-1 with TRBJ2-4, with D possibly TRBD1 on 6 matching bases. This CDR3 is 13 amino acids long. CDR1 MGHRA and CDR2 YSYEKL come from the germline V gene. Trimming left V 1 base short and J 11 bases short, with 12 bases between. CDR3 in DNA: TGCGCCAGCAGCCAAGTGACAGGCGGCCTTCAGTACTTC. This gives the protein CASSQVTGGLQYF.

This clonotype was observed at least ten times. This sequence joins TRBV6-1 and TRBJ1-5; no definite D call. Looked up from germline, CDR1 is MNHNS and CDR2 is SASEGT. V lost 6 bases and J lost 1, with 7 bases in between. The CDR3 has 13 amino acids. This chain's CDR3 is CASSGRSNQPQHF. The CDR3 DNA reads TGTGCCAGCAGCGGACGGAGCAATCAGCCCCAGCATTTT.

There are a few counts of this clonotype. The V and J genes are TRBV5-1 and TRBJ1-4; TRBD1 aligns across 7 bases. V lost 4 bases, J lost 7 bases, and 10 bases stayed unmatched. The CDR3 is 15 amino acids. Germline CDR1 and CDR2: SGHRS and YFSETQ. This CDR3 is CASSARQGSGEKLFF. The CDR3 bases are TGCGCCAGCAGCGCCCGACAGGGTTCGGGTGAAAAACTGTTTTTT.

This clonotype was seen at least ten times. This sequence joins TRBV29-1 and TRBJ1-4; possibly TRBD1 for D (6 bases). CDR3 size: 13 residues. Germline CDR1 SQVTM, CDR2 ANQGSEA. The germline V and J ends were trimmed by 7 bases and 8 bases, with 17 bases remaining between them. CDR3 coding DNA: TGCAGCGGCTTCGGGCAGGGGAAAGAAAAACTGTTTTTT. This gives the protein CSGFGQGKEKLFF.

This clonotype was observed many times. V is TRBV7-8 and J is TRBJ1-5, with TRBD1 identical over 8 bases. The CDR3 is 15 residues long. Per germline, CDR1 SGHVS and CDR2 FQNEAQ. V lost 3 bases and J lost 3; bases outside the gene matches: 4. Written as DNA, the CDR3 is TGTGCCAGCAGCTTGCAGGACAGGGTCAATCAGCCCCAGCATTTT. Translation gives CASSLQDRVNQPQHF.

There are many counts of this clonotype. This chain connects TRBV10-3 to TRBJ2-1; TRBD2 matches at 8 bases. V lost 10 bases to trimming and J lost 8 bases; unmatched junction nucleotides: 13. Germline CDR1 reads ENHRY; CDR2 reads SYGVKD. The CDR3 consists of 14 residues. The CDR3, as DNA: TGTGCCACCCGACCGGGACTAGGTGGGGATGAGCAGTTCTTC. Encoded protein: CATRPGLGGDEQFF.

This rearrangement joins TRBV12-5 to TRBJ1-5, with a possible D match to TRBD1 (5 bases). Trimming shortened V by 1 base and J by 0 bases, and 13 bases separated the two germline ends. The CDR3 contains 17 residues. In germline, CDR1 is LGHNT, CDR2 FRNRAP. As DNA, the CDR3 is TGTGCTAGTGGTTTGGGGGGGGGAATCTATAGCAATCAGCCCCAGCATTTT. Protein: CASGLGGGIYSNQPQHF.